This T cell receptor beta chain was captured by sequencing in a study of beta chain features in type 1 diabetes. Whole-study findings and limits: All four CD4+ subsets of Type 1 diabetes patients contained TCRB CDR3s that were moderately but significantly shorter. In comparison with healthy donors, patients had naive, central memory and Treg TCRB repertoires that appeared more similar.

The V gene lost 7 bases and the J gene lost 0 bases, with 8 bases spanning the gap. The CDR3 totals 13 residues. Germline assignment: CDR1 SNHLY and CDR2 FYNNEI. All of the isolated RNA was reverse transcribed, so expressed TCRB transcripts were sequenced. Repertoires were generated with immunoSEQ multiplex PCR, while TCRdb's copy carries only in-frame clones and drops some. The sample contains 230,000 or so clones, 16% of which appear only once. For this clone: Its antigen is still unknown.

The sequenced sample was naive CD4+ T cells from blood. The chain combines TRBV2 with TRBJ2-3, with D possibly being TRBD1 or TRBD2 (5 bases each). The clonotype comes from a man aged 25 to 40 with type 1 diabetes. The CDR3 loop reads CASTGLSTDTQYF. The CDR3 region has the DNA TGTGCCAGCACGGGGCTGAGCACAGATACGCAGTATTTT.